This T cell receptor beta chain was profiled in a study of blood T cell repertoires in COVID-19. In the original processing: Reference gene primers were amplified, and this amplification served to estimate nucleated cell counts. Some clones are missing from TCRdb's copy, which holds only in-frame ones; the method was immunoSEQ multiplex PCR. The D gene and trimming were derived from the DNA, and the V and J assignments and clone size from that table. The repertoire holds 150,000 to 200,000 clones, with about nine tenths as singletons. In terms of age and location, participants ranged from roughly 18 to 100 years and lived in under 30 US areas. Recovered participants had two consecutive negative NP/OP PCR tests, healthcare professional clearance, or symptom resolution. This TCR was recovered from a woman younger than 35 who had recovered from COVID-19. The sample taken for sequencing was PBMCs or T cells enriched from blood (not recorded which).

CDR3 DNA sequence: TGTGCCTGGAGTGTACAGGGCGATCAGCCCCAGCATTTT. Its protein product is CAWSVQGDQPQHF. The gene calls are TRBV30 and TRBJ1-5, with a tentative D call TRBD1 (6 bases). The germline V and J ends were trimmed by 0 bases and 5 bases, with 8 bases remaining between them. Germline V gene sequence: CDR1 GTSNPN, CDR2 SVGIG (reference sequence). The CDR3 contains 13 residues.